Listed below are T cell receptor beta chains from one sample, sequenced in a study of blood T cell repertoires in COVID-19. The repertoire was sequenced with immunoSEQ multiplex PCR; TCRdb's copy has only in-frame clones and lacks some. The sample contains around 130,000 clones, approximately 84% of which appear only once. Material for sequencing was PBMCs or T cells enriched from blood (not recorded which). Receptors originate from a woman in her forties or fifties with acute COVID-19. The CDR3 runs from the conserved cysteine through the conserved F or W. D genes are given only for firm matches. The size of a clone is reported for some rows only, either as once, few or many, or as a class for expanded clones.

V gene	D gene	J gene	clone size	CDR3 protein	CDR3 DNA
TRBV27	TRBD2	TRBJ2-1	.	CASRLNGLAGLSSYNEQFF	TGTGCCAGCAGATTAAACGGACTAGCGGGCCTGAGCTCCTACAATGAGCAGTTCTTC
TRBV15	.	TRBJ1-4	.	CATSRDLGATNEKLFF	TGTGCCACCAGCAGAGATCTGGGCGCAACTAATGAAAAACTGTTTTTT
TRBV7-2	.	TRBJ2-7	.	CASSLPQGRKNEQYF	TGTGCCAGCAGCTTGCCGCAGGGGCGAAAGAACGAGCAGTACTTC
TRBV4-3	TRBD2	TRBJ2-1	.	CASSQDRLAGGHNEQFF	TGCGCCAGCAGCCAAGATAGGTTAGCGGGAGGCCACAATGAGCAGTTCTTC
TRBV5-1	TRBD1	TRBJ1-4	few	CASSLGAGGGTNEKLFF	TGCGCCAGCAGCTTGGGGGCAGGGGGCGGCACTAATGAAAAACTGTTTTTT
TRBV9	TRBD1	TRBJ1-5	.	CASSVGTDLNQPQHF	TGTGCCAGCAGCGTTGGGACAGACTTAAATCAGCCCCAGCATTTT
TRBV3-1/TRBV3-2	.	TRBJ2-7	.	CASSRWGAYEQYF	TGTGCCAGCAGCCGTTGGGGGGCCTACGAGCAGTACTTC
TRBV27	.	TRBJ1-1	.	CASSSSGGWTTEAFF	TGTGCCAGCAGTTCTAGCGGGGGGTGGACCACTGAAGCTTTCTTT
TRBV19	TRBD2	TRBJ2-1	.	CASSSSGTYNEQFF	TGTGCCAGTAGTTCTAGCGGGACCTACAATGAGCAGTTCTTC
TRBV5-3	.	TRBJ2-1	few	CARSLEGHHSSYNEQFF	TGTGCCAGAAGCTTGGAGGGGCACCATAGCTCCTACAATGAGCAGTTCTTC
TRBV29-1	TRBD1	TRBJ2-7	.	CSVFLGQGATYEQYF	TGCAGCGTTTTTCTAGGACAGGGGGCAACCTACGAGCAGTACTTC